A selection of T cell receptor beta chains follows, all from one sample in a study of Graves' ophthalmopathy and Graves' hyperthyroidism. Using its own MiXCR run on the multiplex PCR reads, TCRdb lists one record per CDR3 protein. The repertoire holds 650,000 to 900,000 distinct CDR3 sequences, roughly two fifths seen once, with roughly 45% in the top ten. The sample was peripheral blood. The receptors were sampled from an adult man with Graves' ophthalmopathy. Each CDR3 is given with its conserved first and last residue. The D gene is left open where the match is weak. Size is stated for part of the rows, as once, few or many counts, or as a class when the clone is expanded.

D	V	J	size	DNA	CDR3
-	TRBV2	TRBJ2-2	-	TGTGCCACCACTCGGGCCCACACCGGGGAGCTGTTTTTT	CATTRAHTGELFF
-	TRBV19	TRBJ1-1	few	TGTGCCAGTAGTCTGGGGTCTAAGAACACTGAAGCTTTCTTT	CASSLGSKNTEAFF
TRBD2	TRBV20-1	TRBJ2-7	-	TGCAGTGCTAGCGAAACCGGGACTAGCGGGGGCCACGAGCAGTACTTC	CSASETGTSGGHEQYF
TRBD1	TRBV29-1	TRBJ2-6	many	TGCAGCGTTGAGACAGGGAATGCTGGGGCCAACGTCCTGACTTTC	CSVETGNAGANVLTF
TRBD1	TRBV10-3	TRBJ2-7	-	TGTGCCAGCTCACCACCGGTGGGACAGAACTACGAGCAGTACTTC	CASSPPVGQNYEQYF
TRBD1	TRBV5-6	TRBJ1-2	-	TGTGCCAGCAGCGAATCCGGGACAGGGGGCTCTGGCTACACCTTC	CASSESGTGGSGYTF
-	TRBV2	TRBJ2-7	-	TGTGCCAGCAGGACGACAGATCCTTACGAGCAGTACTTC	CASRTTDPYEQYF
-	TRBV29-1	TRBJ1-1	-	TGCAGCGCCGACGGACTAGCGATTGGGAACACTGAAGCTTTCTTT	CSADGLAIGNTEAFF
-	TRBV29-1	TRBJ1-2	-	TGCAGCGTTGGCTTGCCGGCAGGGGATGACTATGGCCACACCTTC	CSVGLPAGDDYGHTF
-	TRBV10-2	TRBJ1-4	-	TGCGCCAGCAGTGAGTCAGGGGTTCGACGTGAAAAACTGTTTTTT	CASSESGVRREKLFF
-	TRBV20-1	TRBJ1-2	-	TGCAGTGCTAGGCCAATAATCTATGGCTACACCTTC	CSARPIIYGYTF
-	TRBV2	TRBJ1-4	few	TGTGCCAGCAGTGAAAGGGGGTACAATGAAAAACTGTTTTTT	CASSERGYNEKLFF
TRBD1	TRBV24-1	TRBJ1-5	-	TGTGCCTGGAGTACTCCCGGGACAGGGTACAGCAATCAGCCCCAGCATTTT	CAWSTPGTGYSNQPQHF
-	TRBV10-3	TRBJ1-5	many	TGTGCCAGCAGTTCGACAGGCCCCAATCAGCCCCAGCATTTT	CASSSTGPNQPQHF
TRBD1	TRBV2	TRBJ2-7	-	TGTGCCAGCAGTCCCGACAGGGTAGCGTCCTACGAGCAGTACTTC	CASSPDRVASYEQYF